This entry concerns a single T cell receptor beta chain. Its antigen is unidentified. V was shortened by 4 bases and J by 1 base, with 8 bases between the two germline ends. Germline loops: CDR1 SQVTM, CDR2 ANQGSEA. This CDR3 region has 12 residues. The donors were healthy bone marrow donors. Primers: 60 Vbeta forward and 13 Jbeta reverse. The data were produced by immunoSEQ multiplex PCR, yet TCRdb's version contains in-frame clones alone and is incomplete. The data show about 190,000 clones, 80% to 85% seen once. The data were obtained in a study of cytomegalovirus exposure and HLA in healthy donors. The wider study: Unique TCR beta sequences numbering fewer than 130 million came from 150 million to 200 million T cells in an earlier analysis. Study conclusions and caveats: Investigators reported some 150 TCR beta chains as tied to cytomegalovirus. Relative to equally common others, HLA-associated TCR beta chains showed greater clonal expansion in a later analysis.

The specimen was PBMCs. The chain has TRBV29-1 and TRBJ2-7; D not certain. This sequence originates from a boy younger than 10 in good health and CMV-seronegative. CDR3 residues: CSVALGSYEQYF. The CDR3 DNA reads TGCAGCGTTGCCCTCGGGTCCTACGAGCAGTACTTC.